This TCR beta chain was identified during a study of breast tumors, draining lymph nodes, adjacent tissues. TCRdb passed the multiplex PCR reads through MiXCR, listing each CDR3 protein once. The repertoire has roughly 130,000 distinct CDR3 sequences, less than 35% of them found once; the top ten carry around 2.3%. V was trimmed by 4 bases and J by 0 bases, leaving 12 bases between them. Germline V gene lookup returns CDR1 LNHDA and CDR2 SQIVND (reference sequence). The CDR3 loop spans 16 amino acids. Note on this clonotype: The antigen remains unidentified.

Study results and limitations: Tumors had less TCR diversity than lymph nodes, more than nontumor tissue. Data fit most tumor T cells coming from lymph node, expanding in tumor.

The lymph nodes were axillary draining lymph nodes from breast cancer patients. The sequenced sample was axillary lymph node tissue. This sequence was found in a female donor with breast cancer. Some clones in this sample may be carry-over from other donors' samples. The chain has TRBV19 and TRBJ1-4, with a possible D match to TRBD1 (5 bases). Here the CDR3 reads CASSNDRGTTNEKLFF. The CDR3, as DNA: TGTGCCAGTAGTAACGATAGGGGAACAACTAATGAAAAACTGTTTTTT.